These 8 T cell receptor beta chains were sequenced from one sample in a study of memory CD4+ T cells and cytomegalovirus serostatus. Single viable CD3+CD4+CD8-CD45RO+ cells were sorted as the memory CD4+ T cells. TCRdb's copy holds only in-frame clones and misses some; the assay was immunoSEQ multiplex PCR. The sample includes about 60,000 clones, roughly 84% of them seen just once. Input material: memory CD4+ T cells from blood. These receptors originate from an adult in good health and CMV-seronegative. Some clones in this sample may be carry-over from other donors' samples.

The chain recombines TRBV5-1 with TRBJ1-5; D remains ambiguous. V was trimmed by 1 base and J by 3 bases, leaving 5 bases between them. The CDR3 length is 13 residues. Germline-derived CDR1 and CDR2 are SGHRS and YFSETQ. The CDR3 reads CASSLFPNQPQHF. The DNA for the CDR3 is TGCGCCAGCAGCTTGTTCCCCAATCAGCCCCAGCATTTT. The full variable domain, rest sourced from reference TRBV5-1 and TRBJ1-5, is KAGVTQTPRYLIKTRGQQVTLSCSPISGHRSVSWYQQTPGQGLQFLFEYFSETQRNKGNFPGRFSGRQFSNSRSEMNVSTLELGDSALYLCASSLFPNQPQHFGDGTRLSIL.

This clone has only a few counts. The CDR3 DNA reads as TGTGCCAGCAGAAAAACAGGGGAAGGATATGGCTACACCTTC. Translating it yields CASRKTGEGYGYTF. The chain joins TRBV28 to TRBJ1-2, with 7 bases fitting TRBD1. This CDR3 contains 14 residues. Germline lookup yields CDR1 MDHEN and CDR2 SYDVKM. V gave up 6 bases and J gave up 5 bases; unmatched junction bases: 9.

The CDR3 DNA sequence: TGTGCCAGCAGTTCGCCAATCGAGTCGTATAATTCACCCCTCCACTTT. Protein sequence: CASSSPIESYNSPLHF. The chain combines TRBV28 with TRBJ1-6; D unresolved. Trimming cost V 4 bases and J 4 bases, with 14 bases left between them. The CDR3 covers 16 residues. Germline loops: CDR1 MDHEN, CDR2 SYDVKM. Using reference TRBV28 and TRBJ1-6 for the parts outside the CDR3, the full variable domain is DVKVTQSSRYLVKRTGEKVFLECVQDMDHENMFWYRQDPGLGLRLIYFSYDVKMKEKGDIPEGYSVSREKKERFSLILESASTNQTSMYLCASSSPIESYNSPLHFGNGTRLTVT.

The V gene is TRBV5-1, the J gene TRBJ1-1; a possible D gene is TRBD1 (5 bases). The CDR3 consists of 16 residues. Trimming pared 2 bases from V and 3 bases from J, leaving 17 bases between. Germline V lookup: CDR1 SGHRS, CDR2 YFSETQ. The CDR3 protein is CASSLRDSSADTEAFF. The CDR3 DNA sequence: TGCGCCAGCAGCTTACGGGACTCCTCGGCGGACACTGAAGCTTTCTTT.

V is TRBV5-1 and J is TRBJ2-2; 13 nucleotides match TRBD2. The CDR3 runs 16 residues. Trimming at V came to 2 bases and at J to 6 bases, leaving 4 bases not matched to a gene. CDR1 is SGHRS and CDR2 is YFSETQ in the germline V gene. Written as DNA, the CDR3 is TGCGCCAGCAGCTTAGGGACTAGCGGGATGTCCGGGGAGCTGTTTTTT. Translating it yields CASSLGTSGMSGELFF. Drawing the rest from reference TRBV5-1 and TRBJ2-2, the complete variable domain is KAGVTQTPRYLIKTRGQQVTLSCSPISGHRSVSWYQQTPGQGLQFLFEYFSETQRNKGNFPGRFSGRQFSNSRSEMNVSTLELGDSALYLCASSLGTSGMSGELFFGEGSRLTVL.

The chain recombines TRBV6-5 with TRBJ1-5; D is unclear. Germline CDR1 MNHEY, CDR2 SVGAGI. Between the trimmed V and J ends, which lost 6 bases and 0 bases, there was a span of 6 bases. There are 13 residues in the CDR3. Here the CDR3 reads CASSQNSNQPQHF. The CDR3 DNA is TGTGCCAGCAGCCAAAATAGCAATCAGCCCCAGCATTTT.

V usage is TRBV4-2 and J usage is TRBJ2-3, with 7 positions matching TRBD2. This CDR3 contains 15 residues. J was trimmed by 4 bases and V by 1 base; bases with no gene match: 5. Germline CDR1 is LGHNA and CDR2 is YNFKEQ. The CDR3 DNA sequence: TGTGCCAGCAGCCAAGCGACTAGCAAAGCAGATACGCAGTATTTT. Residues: CASSQATSKADTQYF.

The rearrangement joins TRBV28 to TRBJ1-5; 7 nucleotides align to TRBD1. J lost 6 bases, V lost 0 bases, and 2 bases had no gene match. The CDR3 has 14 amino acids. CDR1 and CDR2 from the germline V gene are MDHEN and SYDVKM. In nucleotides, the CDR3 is TGTGCCAGCAGTTTATGGACAGGGACTCAGCCCCAGCATTTT. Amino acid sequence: CASSLWTGTQPQHF. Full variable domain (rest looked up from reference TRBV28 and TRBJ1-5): DVKVTQSSRYLVKRTGEKVFLECVQDMDHENMFWYRQDPGLGLRLIYFSYDVKMKEKGDIPEGYSVSREKKERFSLILESASTNQTSMYLCASSLWTGTQPQHFGDGTRLSIL.